One sample yielded the 19 T cell receptor beta chains listed below, sequenced in a study of T-cell memory formation after mild COVID-19. TCRdb re-derived calls from the 5' RACE reads in MiXCR, one entry per CDR3 protein. Of roughly 350,000 distinct CDR3 sequences listed, 20% to 25% are singletons. Material for sequencing was PBMCs or a T cell subset sorted from them (not recorded which). Receptors originate from an adult woman who had mild COVID-19 (a few samples of this study predate the infection). Cell type and time point are not known.

The chain carries TRBV12-3 or TRBV12-4 and TRBJ2-1, with 8 bases aligning to TRBD1. The CDR3 has 15 residues. V lost 6 bases, J lost 2 bases, and 6 bases stayed unmatched. CDR3 nucleotide sequence: TGTGCCAGCAGGATGGACAGGGCCCCCTACAATGAGCAGTTCTTC. It encodes CASRMDRAPYNEQFF.

The chain links TRBV5-5 to TRBJ1-2; weak D call: TRBD1 (6 bases). Trimming took off 0 bases at V and 5 bases at J, with 17 bases between the two ends. Germline V CDR1 and CDR2: SGHKS, YYEKEE (reference sequence). There are 16 residues in the CDR3. Here the CDR3 DNA reads TGTGCCAGCAGCTTGGTCCAGGGGAAAGGGGGATATGGCTACACCTTC. Protein: CASSLVQGKGGYGYTF.

The CDR3 nucleotides are TGTGCCAGCAGCTCGGGGGAAGAGACCCAGTACTTC. Its translation is CASSSGEETQYF. The chain couples TRBV11-2 to TRBJ2-5; tentative D call: TRBD2 (6 bases). V lost 4 bases to trimming and J lost 3 bases, with 6 bases between them. Germline V lookup: CDR1 SGHAT, CDR2 FQNNGV. The CDR3 runs 12 residues.

In this sample, this clonotype turned up a few times. The J gene is TRBJ2-7, the V gene TRBV7-9, with a weak D call TRBD2 (6 bases). This CDR3 is 14 amino acids long. Germline CDR1 and CDR2: SEHNR and FQNEAQ (reference sequence). V gave up 5 bases and J gave up 3 bases, with 14 bases separating them. The chain's CDR3 is CASSPPEGDYEQYF. The CDR3 nucleotides read TGTGCCAGCAGCCCCCCGGAGGGCGACTACGAGCAGTACTTC.

This clonotype was observed a handful of times. The gene calls are TRBV4-1 and TRBJ2-7, with D possibly being TRBD2 (6 bases). Trimming took off 0 bases at V and 0 bases at J, with 15 bases between the two ends. The V gene's germline CDR1 is MGHRA and CDR2 YSYEKL. The CDR3 has 17 residues. The CDR3 loop is CASSQEGSGGPSYEQYF. The CDR3, as DNA: TGCGCCAGCAGCCAAGAGGGGTCCGGGGGACCCTCCTACGAGCAGTACTTC.

This rearrangement joins TRBV6-6 to TRBJ1-2; TRBD1 is a possible D gene (6 bases). The CDR3 is 15 residues long. Germline V lookup: CDR1 MNHNY, CDR2 SVGAGI (reference sequence). Trimming removed 1 base at V and 7 bases at J, with 16 bases between. CDR3 in DNA: TGTGCCAGCAGTTACTTGACAGGCCCGATGGGTGGCTACACCTTC. Translation gives CASSYLTGPMGGYTF.

This rearrangement joins TRBV11-2 to TRBJ2-1, with 7 bases fitting TRBD2. The J segment lost 4 bases and the V segment lost 4 bases, leaving 10 bases of the junction unmatched. The CDR3 has 16 amino acids. The germline CDR1 and CDR2 sequences are SGHAT and FQNNGV. DNA of the CDR3: TGTGCCAGCAGCTCCCAATGGGGGGGGGAATACAATGAGCAGTTCTTC. This encodes CASSSQWGGEYNEQFF.

This clonotype showed up just a few times. CDR3 nucleotide sequence: TGTGCCAGCAGCTTAGACGCGGGAGGGTACGAGCAGTACTTC. This sequence encodes CASSLDAGGYEQYF. V gene TRBV7-9 combines with J gene TRBJ2-7; 9 bases line up with TRBD2. The CDR3 has 14 amino acids. Unmatched junction bases numbered 2, after V lost 1 base and J lost 4 bases. Germline lookup yields CDR1 SEHNR and CDR2 FQNEAQ (reference sequence).

The chain is built from TRBV7-2 and TRBJ1-1; D is possibly TRBD1 (5 bases). In germline, CDR1 is SGHTA, CDR2 FQGNSA. This CDR3 is 16 amino acids long. Trimming stripped 3 bases from V and 1 base from J, with 15 bases between. This CDR3 reads CASSFPGRPRNTEAFF. The CDR3 coding sequence is TGTGCCAGCAGCTTCCCGGGACGGCCCAGGAACACTGAAGCTTTCTTT.

V is TRBV6-4 and J is TRBJ1-2; perhaps TRBD1 as D (5 bases). In germline, CDR1 is MRHNA, CDR2 SNTAGT. This CDR3 comprises 12 residues. V was shortened by 6 bases and J by 6 bases, with 11 bases between the two germline ends. In DNA form, the CDR3 reads TGTGCCAGCAGGTCAGGGCCGAATGGCTACACCTTC. Protein sequence: CASRSGPNGYTF.

This clonotype appeared a few times. The chain recombines TRBV12-3 or TRBV12-4 with TRBJ1-5; possibly TRBD1 for D (5 bases). The CDR3 covers 15 residues. The germline V and J ends were trimmed by 1 base and 3 bases, with 10 bases remaining between them. The CDR3 region has the DNA TGTGCCAGCAGTTTAGTGATGGGACCCAATCAGCCCCAGCATTTT. Translated, it gives CASSLVMGPNQPQHF.

The genes are TRBV12-3 or TRBV12-4 and TRBJ1-1; D is unclear. Deletions cut 2 bases from V and 3 bases from J, with 16 bases between. The CDR3 runs 16 residues. The CDR3 DNA reads as TGTGCCAGCAGTTTACATCTCACCGGAGGCTACACTGAAGCTTTCTTT. Translated: CASSLHLTGGYTEAFF.

This clonotype showed up just a few times. The chain links TRBV7-6 to TRBJ1-1, with TRBD1 matching 7 bases. V dropped 5 bases and J dropped 5; count of bases not matched to a gene: 14. Looked up from germline, CDR1 is SGHVS and CDR2 is FNYEAQ. The CDR3 sequence is 16 residues long. The CDR3, as DNA: TGTGCCAGCAGCCCGGAAGTGGGACAGTTTGGAACTGAAGCTTTCTTT. It translates to CASSPEVGQFGTEAFF.

This chain connects TRBV7-9 to TRBJ2-3, with a tentative D call TRBD2 (6 bases). Looked up from germline, CDR1 is SEHNR and CDR2 is FQNEAQ (reference sequence). V lost 4 bases and J lost 1, with 21 bases in between. CDR3 length equals 18 residues. CDR3 sequence (DNA): TGTGCCAGCAGCTATCCACCGGGGCGGGGCCGGGGCACAGATACGCAGTATTTT. Encoded protein: CASSYPPGRGRGTDTQYF.

This rearrangement joins TRBV6-6 to TRBJ1-1; 7 bases map to TRBD1. V was clipped by 0 bases and J by 8 bases; unmatched bases: 6. CDR3 length: 14 amino acids. Germline values: CDR1 MNHNY, CDR2 SVGAGI (reference sequence). The CDR3 nucleotides are TGTGCCAGCAGTTACTCGGGACAGACACCCGAAGCTTTCTTT. It translates to CASSYSGQTPEAFF.

This clonotype was detected ten times or more. The chain uses TRBV20-1 and TRBJ1-4; D is unclear. The CDR3 contains 14 residues. The V and J ends lost 6 bases and 11 bases respectively, with 22 bases between them. CDR1 and CDR2 from the germline V gene are DFQATT and SNEGSKA (reference sequence). CDR3 in DNA: TGCAGTGCGAGTTCTCTGATGGGGTCGGTGAAACTGTTTTTT. Translation gives CSASSLMGSVKLFF.

This clonotype appeared many times. The V gene is TRBV5-1, the J gene TRBJ2-7; 7 nucleotides align to TRBD1. Trimming cost V 3 bases and J 2 bases; bases outside gene matches: 5. The CDR3 is 14 residues long. In germline, CDR1 is SGHRS, CDR2 YFSETQ. CDR3 amino acids: CASSSGTDTYEQYF. CDR3 in DNA: TGCGCCAGCAGCTCCGGGACAGACACCTACGAGCAGTACTTC.

This clonotype was counted ten times or more. The rearrangement joins TRBV6-5 to TRBJ1-1; D call uncertain. The germline CDR1 and CDR2 sequences are MNHEY and SVGAGI. Trimming pared 4 bases from V and 0 bases from J, leaving 9 bases between. This CDR3 region has 14 residues. CDR3 sequence: CASSSPGLNTEAFF. DNA for the CDR3: TGTGCCAGCAGTTCGCCAGGATTGAACACTGAAGCTTTCTTT.

At least ten counts were recorded for this clonotype. The chain joins TRBV6-1 to TRBJ2-1; 8 nucleotides line up with TRBD2. CDR1 is MNHNS, CDR2 SASEGT, per germline. The CDR3 is made up of 13 amino acids. V was clipped by 6 bases and J by 3 bases; unmatched bases: 1. CDR3 loop: CASRLADYNEQFF. The CDR3, as DNA: TGTGCCAGCAGACTAGCGGACTACAATGAGCAGTTCTTC.